These T cell receptor beta chains were read from a single sample in a study of blood T cell repertoires in COVID-19. The data were produced by immunoSEQ multiplex PCR, yet TCRdb's version contains in-frame clones alone and is incomplete. The repertoire consists of about 200,000 clones, with around 80% occurring once and the leading ten covering approximately 8%. The sequenced sample was peripheral blood. The receptors were sampled from a woman over 75 with COVID-19, enrolled during active disease. Each CDR3 is given with its conserved first and last residue. D genes are given only for firm matches. Size is omitted from some rows. Given values are once, few, many or a class for expanded clones.

j_call clone_size d_call v_call cdr3_aa cdr3_nt
TRBJ2-1 NA NA TRBV3-1/TRBV3-2 CASSPSGLIPGEQFF TGTGCCAGCAGCCCATCGGGACTTATCCCCGGTGAGCAGTTCTTC
TRBJ1-1 NA TRBD1 TRBV6-5 CASSRGQGSFF TGTGCCAGCAGCCGGGGACAGGGATCTTTCTTT
TRBJ2-1 NA NA TRBV3-1/TRBV3-2 CASSQGRSYNEQFF TGTGCCAGCAGCCAGGGCCGCTCCTACAATGAGCAGTTCTTC
TRBJ1-1 NA NA TRBV12-3/TRBV12-4 CASSRGPEAFF TGTGCCAGCAGCCGAGGCCCTGAAGCTTTCTTT
TRBJ1-2 NA NA TRBV7-2 CASSLGQHHYGYTF TGTGCCAGCAGCTTAGGACAGCACCACTATGGCTACACCTTC
TRBJ2-3 NA TRBD2 TRBV24-1 CATSDLKSGRVLTDTQYF TGTGCCACCAGTGATTTAAAGAGCGGGAGAGTCCTAACAGATACGCAGTATTTT
TRBJ2-3 NA NA TRBV28 CASSPSAGNTDTQYF TGTGCCAGCAGCCCATCGGCGGGAAACACAGATACGCAGTATTTT
TRBJ1-4 NA TRBD1 TRBV5-1 CASSFQGGRGKNEKLFF TGCGCCAGCAGTTTCCAGGGGGGCAGGGGAAAGAATGAAAAACTGTTTTTT
TRBJ1-1 NA NA TRBV7-3 CASSAHSSGLTKMNTEAFF TGTGCCAGCAGCGCCCACTCTTCAGGGTTAACAAAAATGAACACTGAAGCTTTCTTT
TRBJ1-2 once TRBD1 TRBV28 CASTLIGTGVNYGYTF TGTGCCAGCACCCTCATCGGGACAGGGGTTAACTATGGCTACACCTTC
TRBJ1-1 NA NA TRBV7-9 CASSSDIGTEAFF TGTGCCAGCAGCTCGGACATAGGCACTGAAGCTTTCTTT
TRBJ2-7 NA TRBD2 TRBV6-5 CASSYWGGRANEQYF TGTGCCAGCAGTTATTGGGGCGGGAGGGCCAACGAGCAGTACTTC
TRBJ1-2 NA NA TRBV5-6 CASSLPPPGYGYTF TGTGCCAGCAGCCTTCCCCCCCCGGGTTATGGCTACACCTTC
TRBJ1-1 NA NA TRBV19 CASRDWSEAFF TGTGCCAGCCGGGACTGGTCGGAAGCTTTCTTT
TRBJ1-2 NA NA TRBV3-1/TRBV3-2 CASSSRDSQGGYTF TGTGCCAGCAGCTCCCGGGACTCACAAGGGGGCTACACCTTC
TRBJ1-2 NA TRBD1 TRBV7-9 CASSLQGASTF TGTGCCAGCAGCCTACAGGGGGCTAGTACCTTC
TRBJ1-1 NA NA TRBV6-5 CASRGDMNTEAFF TGTGCCAGCAGAGGGGACATGAACACTGAAGCTTTCTTT
TRBJ1-2 NA TRBD1 TRBV5-4 CASSPLAGGAEGYTF TGTGCCAGCAGCCCCCTGGCAGGGGGCGCAGAAGGCTACACCTTC
TRBJ1-6 NA NA TRBV6-5 CASTLTRDNSPLHF TGTGCCAGCACCTTGACAAGAGATAATTCACCCCTCCACTTT
TRBJ2-2 few NA TRBV29-1 CSVGLRGGGATGELFF TGCAGCGTTGGGCTTCGGGGAGGAGGCGCCACCGGGGAGCTGTTTTTT
TRBJ1-2 NA NA TRBV29-1 CSVEETTVQTF TGCAGCGTTGAAGAGACGACTGTTCAAACCTTC
TRBJ2-5 NA TRBD2 TRBV28 CASSYPAGEEGETQYF TGTGCCAGCAGCTACCCAGCGGGAGAGGAGGGAGAGACCCAGTACTTC
TRBJ1-4 NA TRBD1 TRBV2 CASRGQGSGGEKLFF TGTGCCAGCAGGGGACAGGGTAGTGGGGGTGAAAAACTGTTTTTT
TRBJ1-1 few NA TRBV27 CASSFFPNTEAFF TGTGCCAGCAGTTTCTTTCCGAACACTGAAGCTTTCTTT
TRBJ2-5 NA NA TRBV6-5 CASSYIGETQYF TGTGCCAGCAGTTACATCGGAGAGACCCAGTACTTC
TRBJ2-1 NA TRBD2 TRBV24-1 CATSDSLGGRAFNEQFF TGTGCCACCAGTGACTCCCTTGGCGGGAGGGCCTTCAATGAGCAGTTCTTC
TRBJ2-4 NA NA TRBV29-1 CSVEDQTRNIQYF TGCAGCGTTGAAGATCAAACTAGAAACATTCAGTACTTC
TRBJ1-2 NA TRBD1 TRBV18 CASSPITGQGNGYTF TGTGCCAGCTCACCTATTACGGGACAGGGTAATGGCTACACCTTC
TRBJ1-6 NA TRBD1 TRBV7-8 CASSLGQENSPLHF TGTGCCAGCAGCTTGGGACAGGAAAATTCACCCCTCCACTTT
TRBJ2-2 NA NA TRBV15 CATRVTDATGELFF TGTGCCACCCGTGTGACAGATGCCACCGGGGAGCTGTTTTTT
TRBJ2-6 NA NA TRBV27 CASGAENPSGANVLTF TGTGCCAGCGGGGCAGAAAACCCCTCTGGGGCCAACGTCCTGACTTTC
TRBJ1-3 NA TRBD1 TRBV6-5 CASMDDRGNTIYF TGTGCCAGCATGGACGACAGGGGGAACACCATATATTTT
TRBJ2-2 NA TRBD2 TRBV6-5 CASSIIAGDTGELFF TGTGCCAGCAGCATAATAGCGGGGGACACCGGGGAGCTGTTTTTT
TRBJ1-5 NA TRBD1 TRBV28 CASNTGTGRFQPQHF TGTGCCAGCAATACCGGGACAGGACGATTTCAGCCCCAGCATTTT
TRBJ2-3 NA NA TRBV21-1 CASSKVEGTGPKEKGTDTQYF TGTGCCAGCAGCAAAGTCGAAGGGACAGGGCCCAAGGAGAAGGGCACAGATACGCAGTATTTT
TRBJ1-1 few NA TRBV3-1/TRBV3-2 CASSPGSEAFF TGTGCCAGCAGCCCCGGGTCCGAAGCTTTCTTT
TRBJ2-5 NA NA TRBV9 CASSVGGTSYQETQYF TGTGCCAGCAGCGTTGGTGGGACTTCGTACCAAGAGACCCAGTACTTC
TRBJ2-2 NA TRBD1 TRBV9 CASSAGQGAGELFF TGTGCCAGCAGCGCCGGACAGGGGGCCGGGGAGCTGTTTTTT
TRBJ1-6 NA NA TRBV7-2 CASSLFRGGSPLHF TGTGCCAGCAGCTTATTTAGGGGCGGCTCACCCCTCCACTTT
TRBJ1-5 NA NA TRBV10-3 CAISAGMTQPQHF TGTGCCATCAGTGCAGGGATGACTCAGCCCCAGCATTTT
TRBJ2-7 NA TRBD1 TRBV28 CASSLWGQGAGEQYF TGTGCCAGCAGTTTATGGGGACAGGGGGCGGGTGAGCAGTACTTC
TRBJ1-1 NA NA TRBV25-1 CASRREGVFTEAFF TGTGCCAGCAGACGAGAGGGGGTGTTCACTGAAGCTTTCTTT
TRBJ1-4 NA TRBD1 TRBV5-1 CASRSTGANEKLFF TGCGCCAGCAGATCGACAGGGGCCAATGAAAAACTGTTTTTT
TRBJ1-1 NA NA TRBV19 CASHRDHEAFF TGTGCCAGCCACAGGGATCATGAAGCTTTCTTT
TRBJ1-2 NA NA TRBV3-1/TRBV3-2 CASSFTGRGAGYTF TGTGCCAGCAGCTTCACCGGCAGGGGTGCCGGCTACACCTTC
TRBJ2-1 NA NA TRBV5-1 CASTTDPYNEQFF TGCGCCAGCACGACAGACCCCTACAATGAGCAGTTCTTC
TRBJ2-6 NA TRBD2 TRBV3-1/TRBV3-2 CASSQAWGGSSGANVLTF TGTGCCAGCAGCCAAGCATGGGGCGGGAGCTCTGGGGCCAACGTCCTGACTTTC
TRBJ2-7 NA NA TRBV19 CASSRGLAYEQYF TGTGCCAGTAGTAGAGGACTGGCCTACGAGCAGTACTTC
TRBJ1-1 NA NA TRBV15 CATSRVLQGMNEAFF TGTGCCACCAGCAGAGTTTTGCAGGGGATGAATGAAGCTTTCTTT
TRBJ2-2 NA TRBD1 TRBV12-5 CASGQGDTGELFF TGTGCTAGTGGACAGGGGGACACCGGGGAGCTGTTTTTT
TRBJ1-1 once NA TRBV10-3 CASSVVGENTEAFF TGTGCCAGCTCCGTTGTCGGGGAGAACACTGAAGCTTTCTTT
TRBJ1-5 few TRBD1 TRBV2 CASSAGTGGTQPQHF TGTGCCAGCAGTGCTGGGACAGGGGGAACTCAGCCCCAGCATTTT
TRBJ1-2 NA NA TRBV18 CASSRSDPGGYTF TGTGCCAGCTCACGTTCAGACCCGGGAGGCTACACCTTC
TRBJ1-1 NA TRBD1 TRBV5-1 CASSLLGQGNTEAFF TGCGCCAGCAGCTTGTTGGGACAGGGTAACACTGAAGCTTTCTTT
TRBJ1-1 once NA TRBV27 CASRGSGGTEAFF TGTGCCAGCAGGGGATCAGGAGGAACTGAAGCTTTCTTT
TRBJ2-5 NA NA TRBV24-1 CATSDTSEDGPQYF TGTGCCACCAGTGATACCTCGGAGGACGGTCCCCAGTACTTC
TRBJ2-7 NA NA TRBV20-1 CSARTGEQYF TGCAGTGCTAGGACGGGCGAGCAGTACTTC
TRBJ2-2 NA NA TRBV5-1 CASSTTGQNTGELFF TGCGCCAGCAGCACCACAGGGCAGAACACCGGGGAGCTGTTTTTT
TRBJ2-1 NA NA TRBV5-4 CASSREPVYNEQFF TGTGCCAGCAGCCGCGAACCCGTGTACAATGAGCAGTTCTTC
TRBJ1-5 NA TRBD1 TRBV10-3 CATQGAGGNQPQHF TGTGCCACCCAGGGGGCCGGGGGCAATCAGCCCCAGCATTTT